This TCR beta chain was sequenced during a study of cytomegalovirus exposure and HLA in healthy donors. Overall study context: HLA-typed donors were the source of 83 million or so unique TCRs, which an early data release held. Findings of the study overall: A prior analysis recorded that most TCR beta V segments were productive about 87% or about 30% of the time.

Healthy bone marrow donors made up the donor group. The study ran its PCR with 60 Vbeta and 13 Jbeta primers. TCRdb's table, derived via immunoSEQ multiplex PCR, lists solely in-frame clones and lacks some. Among about 82,000 clones listed, about 77% were seen once. The CDR3 is made up of 16 amino acids. From germline, CDR1 is SGHDT and CDR2 YYEEEE. V gave up 7 bases and J gave up 5 bases, with 25 bases separating them. This clone was detected a few times. The antigen remains unidentified. This chain uses TRBV5-6 with TRBJ2-7, with D maybe TRBD2 (5 bases). The sequence derives from a man aged 50 to 59 in good health and CMV-seronegative. The sequenced sample was PBMCs. The CDR3 loop reads CASRRRGLLLPNEQYF. The CDR3 DNA reads as TGTGCCAGCCGCAGGCGAGGGCTCCTCTTACCCAACGAGCAGTACTTC.